The 14 T cell receptor beta chains below were found in one sample sequenced in a study of T cells in women clearing cervical HPV infection. The table came from immunoSEQ multiplex PCR; TCRdb's copy has only in-frame clones and leaves some out. Recorded here are some 32,000 clones; the top ten clones represent about 3%. What was sequenced was blood buffy coat. The receptors here all came from a woman aged 18 to 75 with a cervical HPV16 infection that either progressed to CIN3+ or cleared (not recorded which).

Points on this clone: Read sequence stops 3 residues before the CDR3 end, and the germline J gene provides the missing end. The chain links TRBV7-8 to TRBJ1-4; 8 positions match TRBD1. V shed 4 bases and J 5 bases; nucleotides not matched to a gene: 6. This CDR3 has 15 amino acids. The germline V gene encodes CDR1 SGHVS and CDR2 FQNEAQ. The CDR3 bases that were read are TGTGCCAGCAGCTCCAACAGGGGGATGAATGAAAAA. Amino acid sequence: CASSSNRGMNEK. From start to end, the CDR3 is CASSSNRGMNEKLFF.

Points on this clone: Sequencing ends 3 residues short of the CDR3 end; the germline J gene provides the rest. This chain uses TRBV12-5 with TRBJ2-3; D ambiguous. Trimming took off 5 bases at V and 2 bases at J, with 5 bases between the two ends. The length of the CDR3 is 12 residues. Germline V gene data show CDR1 as LGHNT and CDR2 as FRNRAP. The DNA read from the CDR3 is TGTGCTAGTGGTCCCCACACAGATACG. It yields the protein CASGPHTDT. The full CDR3 sequence reads CASGPHTDTQYF.

The sequenced part of the CDR3 DNA is TGTGCCAGCAGCCTACCGACTAGCGGATCAGATACG. Its translation is CASSLPTSGSDT. The full-length CDR3 reads as CASSLPTSGSDTQYF. The chain links TRBV5-4 to TRBJ2-3; 9 nucleotides agree with TRBD2. The CDR3 extends 3 residues past the end of the read, so its final part is completed from the germline J gene. J was trimmed by 4 bases and V by 4 bases; bases with no gene match: 7. The CDR3 has 15 residues. Germline CDR1 reads SGHNT; CDR2 reads YYREEE (reference sequence).

Concerning this clone itself: Read data end 3 residues before the CDR3 end; the end is taken from the germline J gene. This chain joins TRBV5-1 and TRBJ1-4; D is possibly TRBD1 (5 bases). There are 14 residues in the CDR3. Germline assignment: CDR1 SGHRS and CDR2 YFSETQ. CDR3 DNA (partial): TGCGCCAGCAGCTTGGGACAGATAGTGAAGAAA. Translated: CASSLGQIVKK. The full CDR3 reads CASSLGQIVKKLFF.

The CDR3 sequence: CASTLGQGNTEAFF. CDR3 bases read: TGTGCCAGCACCCTTGGACAGGGAAACACTGAA. The chain links TRBV12-3 or TRBV12-4 to TRBJ1-1; the match to TRBD1 covers 8 bases. The missing CDR3 end, 3 residues past where the read stops, is filled in from the germline J gene. CDR3 length: 14 amino acids. V lost 7 bases to trimming and J lost 2 bases; unmatched junction nucleotides: 6.

In the case of this clone: The read finishes 3 residues shy of the CDR3 end, and the germline J gene is used to complete it. The V call is TRBV6-1, the J call TRBJ1-5, with D maybe TRBD1 (6 bases). The CDR3 contains 13 residues. Germline loops: CDR1 MNHNS, CDR2 SASEGT. Trimming pared 7 bases from V and 5 bases from J, leaving 12 bases between. The part of the CDR3 DNA that was read is TGTGCCAGCAATGACAGGACTGATCAGCCC. Amino acids: CASNDRTDQP. The entire CDR3 protein is CASNDRTDQPQHF.

With respect to this clone: The read stops 3 residues short of the end of the CDR3; the missing end is completed from the germline J gene. The chain joins TRBV28 to TRBJ2-3, with 10 positions matching TRBD2. This CDR3 has 20 amino acids. V gave up 3 bases and J gave up 0 bases; unmatched junction bases: 15. Germline CDR1 MDHEN, CDR2 SYDVKM. CDR3 bases read: TGTGCCAGCAGTTTCCCCCAGGACCAGCGGGGGGGTTCTAGCACAGATACG. Its translation is CASSFPQDQRGGSSTDT. The full CDR3 protein reads CASSFPQDQRGGSSTDTQYF.

About this clone: The read falls 3 residues short of the CDR3 end, and the missing part is taken from the germline J gene. The V gene is TRBV29-1, the J gene TRBJ1-2, with D tentatively TRBD1 (5 bases). Germline values: CDR1 SQVTM, CDR2 ANQGSEA. There are 10 residues in the CDR3. The sequenced part of the CDR3 DNA is TGCAGCGTTGCCTTCCCAGGG. This codes for CSVAFPG. The full CDR3 sequence reads CSVAFPGYTF.

Regarding this clone: The CDR3 extends 3 residues past the end of the read, so its final part is completed from the germline J gene. The chain is built from TRBV19 and TRBJ1-2; the D gene is possibly TRBD1 (5 bases). The V end was cut by 7 bases, the J end by 6 bases, with 24 bases between. This CDR3 is 16 amino acids long. The V gene's germline CDR1 is LNHDA and CDR2 SQIVND (reference sequence). The covered CDR3 bases are TGTGCCAGTACAGCCCCCGGGTACAGGTTTGAGGATGGC. Its protein product is CASTAPGYRFEDG. The CDR3 in its entirety is CASTAPGYRFEDGYTF.

As for this clone: The read gets to within 3 residues of the CDR3 end, and the germline J gene fills in the rest. V usage is TRBV5-1 and J usage is TRBJ2-2; tentatively, D is TRBD2 (5 bases). Germline loops: CDR1 SGHRS, CDR2 YFSETQ. The CDR3 covers 15 residues. The CDR3 region is CASSTDGSGNEKLFF. Partial CDR3 DNA: TGCGCCAGCAGCACGGACGGGTCGGGGAATGAAAAG.

Comment on this clone: The CDR3 extends 3 residues past the end of the read, so its final part is completed from the germline J gene. V gene TRBV19 combines with J gene TRBJ1-1; 8 bases are a match to TRBD1. Germline V gene lookup returns CDR1 LNHDA and CDR2 SQIVND (reference sequence). This CDR3 spans 15 amino acids. J gave up 4 bases and V 4 bases, and 8 bases lay outside the gene matches. CDR3 bases read: TGTGCCAGTAGTACGGACAGGGCGATAGGCACTGAA. Its translation: CASSTDRAIGTE. The CDR3 reads in full as CASSTDRAIGTEAFF. Variable domain in full (rest from reference TRBV19 and TRBJ1-1): DGGITQSPKYLFRKEGQNVTLSCEQNLNHDAMYWYRQDPGQGLRLIYYSQIVNDFQKGDIAEGYSVSREKKESFPLTVTSAQKNPTAFYLCASSTDRAIGTEAFFGQGTRLTVV.

Points on this clone: The read is 3 residues too short to cover the CDR3 end, so that end is filled in from the germline J gene. The rearrangement uses TRBV7-8 and TRBJ2-5; the D is unclear. Per germline, CDR1 SGHVS and CDR2 FQNEAQ. V lost 5 bases and J 1 base, leaving 14 bases between the germline ends. There are 15 residues in the CDR3. CDR3 in amino acids: CASSQSLVAQETQYF. The sequenced part of the CDR3 DNA is TGTGCCAGCAGCCAGAGTCTAGTGGCCCAAGAGACC.

Details on this clone: The DNA ends 3 residues before the CDR3 does, and the rest of the CDR3 is filled in from the germline J gene. The V gene is TRBV28, the J gene TRBJ2-7; 11 bases agree with TRBD2. The CDR3 has 13 residues. Per the germline V gene, CDR1 is MDHEN and CDR2 is SYDVKM. The V segment lost 7 bases and the J segment 2 bases; nucleotides outside the gene matches: 1. Partial CDR3 DNA: TGTGCCAGCAATAGCGGGGGGGCCTACGAG. Amino acids: CASNSGGAYE. The full CDR3 protein is CASNSGGAYEQYF.

Concerning this clone itself: The sequenced fragment ends 3 residues before the CDR3 boundary, so the rest is inferred from the germline J gene. The chain is built from TRBV20-1 and TRBJ2-5; 7 bases agree with TRBD2. This CDR3 is built from 14 residues. Germline values: CDR1 DFQATT, CDR2 SNEGSKA (reference sequence). Trimming at V came to 3 bases and at J to 4 bases, leaving 8 bases not matched to a gene. The CDR3 is CSARERGGRETQYF. The sequenced CDR3 bases are TGCAGTGCTAGGGAGCGGGGCGGGCGAGAGACC.